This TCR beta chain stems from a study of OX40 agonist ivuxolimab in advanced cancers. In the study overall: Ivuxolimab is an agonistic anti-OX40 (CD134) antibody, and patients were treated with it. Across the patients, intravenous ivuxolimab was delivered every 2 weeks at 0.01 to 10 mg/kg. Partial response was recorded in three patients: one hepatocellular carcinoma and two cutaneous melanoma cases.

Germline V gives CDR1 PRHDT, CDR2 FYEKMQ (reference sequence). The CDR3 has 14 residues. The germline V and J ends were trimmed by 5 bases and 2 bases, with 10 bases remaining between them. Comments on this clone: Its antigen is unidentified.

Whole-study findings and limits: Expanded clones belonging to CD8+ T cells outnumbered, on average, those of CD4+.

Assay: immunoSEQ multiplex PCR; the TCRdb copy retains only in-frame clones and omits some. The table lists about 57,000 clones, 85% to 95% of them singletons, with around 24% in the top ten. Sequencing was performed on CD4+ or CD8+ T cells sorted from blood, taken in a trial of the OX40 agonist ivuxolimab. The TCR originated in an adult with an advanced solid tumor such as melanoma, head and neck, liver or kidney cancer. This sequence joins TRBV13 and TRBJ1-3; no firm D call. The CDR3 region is CASSTPRAGNTIYF. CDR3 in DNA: TGTGCCAGCAGCACCCCTCGGGCTGGAAACACCATATATTTT.